One and the same sample provided the 25 T cell receptor beta chains below, sequenced in a study of blood T cell repertoires in COVID-19. Clones were sequenced by immunoSEQ multiplex PCR, and TCRdb holds only the in-frame ones, with some missing. The sample holds 250,000 to 300,000 clones; roughly 88% are singletons and the top ten take approximately 9.9%. The specimen sequenced was peripheral blood. Every receptor here comes from a woman in her 70s with acute or convalescent COVID-19.

DNA of the CDR3: TGTGCCAGCAGCTTACCGGGATCGAACACTGAAGCTTTCTTT. Translation gives CASSLPGSNTEAFF. This chain uses TRBV11-2 with TRBJ1-1, with D unclear. CDR1 and CDR2 (germline): SGHAT, FQNNGV. V dropped 2 bases and J dropped 1 base, with 8 bases sitting between them. The CDR3 has 14 residues.

The V gene is TRBV19, the J gene TRBJ1-5; D gene unclear. The CDR3 runs to 14 residues. The V end lost 6 bases, the J end lost 0 bases, and 9 bases lay between the germline ends. From germline, CDR1 is LNHDA and CDR2 SQIVND (reference sequence). CDR3 protein: CASSRIVSNQPQHF. In DNA, the CDR3 is TGTGCCAGTAGCCGTATCGTTAGCAATCAGCCCCAGCATTTT.

The chain uses TRBV7-9 and TRBJ2-1, with D perhaps TRBD2 (6 bases). The CDR3 sequence is 18 residues long. V was pared by 4 bases and J by 0 bases, with 19 bases between. CDR1 SEHNR and CDR2 FQNEAQ come from the germline V gene (reference sequence). CDR3 sequence reads: CASSSLMAGRSSYNEQFF. The CDR3 region has the DNA TGTGCCAGCAGCTCCTTAATGGCCGGGAGAAGCTCCTACAATGAGCAGTTCTTC.

V and J are TRBV25-1 and TRBJ1-4; 7 bases map to TRBD1. The CDR3 has 16 residues. The germline V gene has CDR1 MGHDK and CDR2 SYGVNS. V lost 4 bases and J lost 6; bases outside the gene matches: 11. CDR3 bases: TGTGCCAGCAGTGGATCAGGGGCAGGGGGTTATGAAAAACTGTTTTTT. It specifies CASSGSGAGGYEKLFF. Full variable domain (rest looked up from reference TRBV25-1 and TRBJ1-4): EADIYQTPRYLVIGTGKKITLECSQTMGHDKMYWYQQDPGMELHLIHYSYGVNSTEKGDLSSESTVSRIRTEHFPLTLESARPSHTSQYLCASSGSGAGGYEKLFFGSGTQLSVL.

This chain uses TRBV28 with TRBJ1-2, with D unclear. Germline CDR1 is MDHEN and CDR2 is SYDVKM. This CDR3 region has 11 residues. V lost 3 bases, J lost 5 bases, and 4 bases lay in between. As DNA, the CDR3 is TGTGCCAGCAGTTTCCGGTATGGCTACACCTTC. Its translation: CASSFRYGYTF.

The chain employs TRBV11-2 and TRBJ2-5; possible D gene TRBD1, 7 bases. Germline V lookup: CDR1 SGHAT, CDR2 FQNNGV. The CDR3 length is 17 residues. With 3 bases removed from V and 2 bases from J, the gap between germline ends came to 19 bases. CDR3 region: CASSFGASGGRQETQYF. CDR3 nucleotides: TGTGCCAGCAGCTTTGGCGCATCAGGGGGGCGTCAAGAGACCCAGTACTTC.

This sequence joins TRBV19 and TRBJ1-1; D is undetermined. Germline V gene data show CDR1 as LNHDA and CDR2 as SQIVND (reference sequence). CDR3 size: 14 residues. Deletions cut 1 base from V and 1 base from J, with 7 bases between. CDR3 sequence reads: CASSIAAGNTEAFF. CDR3 DNA sequence: TGTGCCAGTAGTATAGCGGCAGGGAACACTGAAGCTTTCTTT.

This chain connects TRBV29-1 to TRBJ2-2; D perhaps matches TRBD1 (6 bases). The V and J ends lost 1 base and 2 bases respectively, with 8 bases between them. The CDR3 sequence is 14 residues long. CDR1 SQVTM and CDR2 ANQGSEA come from the germline V gene. The CDR3 sequence: CSVEGGLNTGELFF. The CDR3 bases are TGCAGCGTTGAAGGGGGGCTTAACACCGGGGAGCTGTTTTTT.

The count of this clone is one. V and J are TRBV5-4 and TRBJ2-1; TRBD1 might be the D (6 bases). The CDR3 has 11 residues. V was cut by 4 bases and J by 11 bases, with 10 bases left in between. CDR1 is SGHNT and CDR2 is YYREEE in the germline V gene (reference sequence). CDR3 nucleotides: TGTGCCAGCAGCGTTACAGGGCAGCAGTTCTTC. Residues: CASSVTGQQFF.

This clone was observed a handful of times. The V call is TRBV11-1, the J call TRBJ1-2, with D maybe TRBD1 (5 bases). The CDR3 contains 13 residues. Germline-derived CDR1 and CDR2 are SGHAT and FQDESV (reference sequence). Trimming cost V 4 bases and J 8 bases, with 14 bases left between them. The chain's CDR3 is CASSSTDKRGYTF. The CDR3 region has the DNA TGTGCCAGCAGCTCGACAGATAAGAGGGGCTACACCTTC.

The V and J genes are TRBV5-6 and TRBJ2-2; 8 nucleotides align to TRBD1. CDR1 is SGHDT and CDR2 is YYEEEE in the germline V gene. V dropped 2 bases and J dropped 0; count of bases not matched to a gene: 9. The CDR3 is 18 amino acids. The CDR3 loop is CASSFPRGLPANTGELFF. DNA of the CDR3: TGTGCCAGCAGCTTTCCCAGGGGGCTACCCGCGAACACCGGGGAGCTGTTTTTT.

This rearrangement joins TRBV19 to TRBJ1-2, with D hard to call. The germline V and J ends were trimmed by 7 bases and 4 bases, with 25 bases remaining between them. CDR1 and CDR2 from the germline V gene are LNHDA and SQIVND (reference sequence). CDR3 length equals 17 residues. CDR3 coding DNA: TGTGCCAGTACCCCGTCACGTGGGCCTATTACCTTCTATGGCTACACCTTC. Protein sequence: CASTPSRGPITFYGYTF.

The V and J genes are TRBV4-1 and TRBJ1-5; D is unresolved. V was trimmed by 3 bases and J by 5 bases, leaving 14 bases between them. This CDR3 comprises 15 residues. CDR1 is MGHRA and CDR2 is YSYEKL in the germline V gene. Written as DNA, the CDR3 is TGCGCCAGCAGCCATACGCCGGGGAGCTATCAGCCCCAGCATTTT. Its translation is CASSHTPGSYQPQHF.

CDR3 region: CASSHGPLISGANVLTF. CDR3 coding DNA: TGTGCCAGCAGTCATGGCCCATTAATCTCTGGGGCCAACGTCCTGACTTTC. The gene calls are TRBV6-2 or TRBV6-3 and TRBJ2-6; D is ambiguous. Germline CDR1 is MNHEY and CDR2 is SVGEGT. The CDR3 length is 17 residues. Trimming cost V 5 bases and J 0 bases, with 14 bases left between them.

The rearrangement joins TRBV10-3 to TRBJ1-4, with 10 bases that match TRBD1. V was clipped by 2 bases and J by 5 bases; unmatched bases: 2. CDR1 and CDR2 from the germline V gene are ENHRY and SYGVKD. The CDR3 extends over 15 amino acids. CDR3 residues: CAISEPGQGNEKLFF. In DNA form, the CDR3 reads TGTGCCATCAGTGAGCCGGGACAGGGGAATGAAAAACTGTTTTTT.

V gene TRBV7-8 combines with J gene TRBJ1-5, with a weak D call TRBD1 (5 bases). Trimming took 5 bases from V and 4 from J, leaving 12 bases between them. CDR1 is SGHVS, CDR2 FQNEAQ, per germline. This CDR3 is built from 14 residues. CDR3 protein: CASSPTEANQPQHF. CDR3 DNA: TGTGCCAGCAGCCCGACAGAGGCAAATCAGCCCCAGCATTTT.

J is TRBJ1-1 and V is TRBV5-1; tentative D call: TRBD1 (5 bases). This CDR3 region has 14 residues. The ends were cut back, 3 bases at V and 7 bases at J, with 16 bases in the middle. In germline, CDR1 is SGHRS, CDR2 YFSETQ. The CDR3 region is CASSSLGWGDEAFF. For the CDR3, the DNA is TGCGCCAGCAGCTCCCTGGGGTGGGGGGATGAAGCTTTCTTT. Using reference TRBV5-1 and TRBJ1-1 for the parts outside the CDR3, the full variable domain is KAGVTQTPRYLIKTRGQQVTLSCSPISGHRSVSWYQQTPGQGLQFLFEYFSETQRNKGNFPGRFSGRQFSNSRSEMNVSTLELGDSALYLCASSSLGWGDEAFFGQGTRLTVV.

This clone was seen only a few times. The CDR3 protein is CAWRPRGDRGNTIYF. The CDR3 DNA follows: TGTGCCTGGAGGCCTCGAGGGGACAGGGGAAACACCATATATTTT. V and J are TRBV30 and TRBJ1-3; 8 nucleotides match TRBD1. CDR1 and CDR2 (germline): GTSNPN, SVGIG (reference sequence). V trimming: 3 bases; J trimming: 4 bases; junction bases outside the gene matches: 8. There are 15 residues in the CDR3.

The gene calls are TRBV19 and TRBJ1-3; D might be TRBD1 (6 bases). Trimming left V 7 bases short and J 2 bases short, with 15 bases between. This CDR3 spans 15 amino acids. Germline lookup yields CDR1 LNHDA and CDR2 SQIVND (reference sequence). In DNA form, the CDR3 reads TGTGCCAGTACGGAACAGGGCCTCGCTGGAAACACCATATATTTT. It is translated as CASTEQGLAGNTIYF. The whole variable domain, filled in from reference TRBV19 and TRBJ1-3, reads DGGITQSPKYLFRKEGQNVTLSCEQNLNHDAMYWYRQDPGQGLRLIYYSQIVNDFQKGDIAEGYSVSREKKESFPLTVTSAQKNPTAFYLCASTEQGLAGNTIYFGEGSWLTVV.

The chain carries TRBV2 and TRBJ2-2, with 9 bases fitting TRBD2. CDR3 length: 18 residues. Germline V gene lookup returns CDR1 SNHLY and CDR2 FYNNEI. Losses at the gene ends were 0 bases for V and 7 bases for J; bases not matched to a gene: 12. The CDR3 protein is CASSEALIGGGAGGELFF. In DNA, the CDR3 is TGTGCCAGCAGTGAAGCGCTTATAGGCGGGGGGGCCGGCGGGGAGCTGTTTTTT. The full variable domain, its missing parts supplied by reference TRBV2 and TRBJ2-2, is EPEVTQTPSHQVTQMGQEVILRCVPISNHLYFYWYRQILGQKVEFLVSFYNNEISEKSEIFDDQFSVERPDGSNFTLKIRSTKLEDSAMYFCASSEALIGGGAGGELFFGEGSRLTVL.

The chain links TRBV5-8 to TRBJ1-4; tentative D call: TRBD1 (5 bases). Trimming took off 7 bases at V and 7 bases at J, with 17 bases between the two ends. Germline V gene sequence: CDR1 SGHTS, CDR2 YDEGEE. The length of the CDR3 is 14 residues. CDR3 loop: CASFPAGRGEKLFF. Here the CDR3 DNA reads TGTGCCAGCTTCCCCGCCGGTAGGGGTGAAAAACTGTTTTTT. The full variable domain, with the rest looked up from reference TRBV5-8 and TRBJ1-4, is EAGVTQSPTHLIKTRGQQATLRCSPISGHTSVYWYQQALGLGLQFLLWYDEGEERNRGNFPPRFSGRQFPNYSSELNVNALELEDSALYLCASFPAGRGEKLFFGSGTQLSVL.

The chain combines TRBV12-3 or TRBV12-4 with TRBJ2-2; a possible D gene is TRBD2 (5 bases). The ends were cut back, 3 bases at V and 6 bases at J, with 8 bases in the middle. The CDR3 has 13 residues. This CDR3 reads CASSLGVSGELFF. The CDR3 coding sequence is TGTGCCAGCAGTTTGGGAGTGTCCGGGGAGCTGTTTTTT.

V is TRBV10-3 and J is TRBJ2-3; D may be TRBD2 (5 bases). Germline-derived CDR1 and CDR2 are ENHRY and SYGVKD. This CDR3 comprises 14 residues. The germline V and J ends were trimmed by 6 bases and 1 base, with 11 bases remaining between them. The CDR3 protein is CAISPTEGTDTQYF. The CDR3 DNA reads as TGTGCCATCAGCCCCACGGAGGGCACAGATACGCAGTATTTT.

To note about this clone: It may be a read error: a sequence one base away is much more abundant. This chain joins TRBV5-1 and TRBJ2-7; TRBD1 matches at 9 bases. Germline-derived CDR1 and CDR2 are SGHRS and YFSETQ. This CDR3 is built from 13 residues. The J segment lost 5 bases and the V segment lost 2 bases, leaving 2 bases of the junction unmatched. CDR3 coding DNA: TGCGCCAGCAGCTTCGGGGACAGGGACGAGCAGTACTTC. Translated, it gives CASSFGDRDEQYF. Variable domain in full (rest from reference TRBV5-1 and TRBJ2-7): KAGVTQTPRYLIKTRGQQVTLSCSPISGHRSVSWYQQTPGQGLQFLFEYFSETQRNKGNFPGRFSGRQFSNSRSEMNVSTLELGDSALYLCASSFGDRDEQYFGPGTRLTVT.

The chain is built from TRBV10-3 and TRBJ1-2; D perhaps matches TRBD1 (5 bases). The germline gives CDR1 ENHRY, CDR2 SYGVKD. The CDR3 covers 15 residues. V shed 3 bases and J shed 3 bases, with 14 bases lying between them. CDR3 residues: CAISDAGWGDYGYTF. Here the CDR3 DNA reads TGTGCCATCAGTGATGCCGGTTGGGGGGACTATGGCTACACCTTC.